This T cell receptor (beta chain) emerged from a study of CXCR3-negative and CXCR3-positive naive CD8 T cells. The study made its TRB cDNA libraries by 5' RACE, adding UMI labels. After re-calling the 5' RACE reads, TCRdb lists one entry per CDR3 protein, DNA absent. Its listing shows 95,000 to 100,000 distinct CDR3 sequences. As for this clonotype: Its specificity is not known.

A CD45RO-CCR7+CD27+CD95- phenotype identified naive CD8+ T cells. From germline, CDR1 is SGHNT and CDR2 YYREEE (reference sequence). CDR3 length: 15 residues. General study points: Fresh PBMCs went into most assays, and CXCR3 expression partly declined after cryopreservation. Both of the naive subsets showed about the same high diversity, but memory CD8+ cells had much less. The TRB CDR3s that CXCR3-positive naive cells carried were more hydrophobic than those of CXCR3-negative naive cells. Both naive subsets, CXCR3-negative and CXCR3-positive, displayed similar TRBV-TRBJ usage, unlike memory cells.

The chain has TRBV5-4 and TRBJ2-3. The clonotype originates from a human donor in good health. Some clones in this sample may be carry-over from other donors' samples. What was sequenced was naive CXCR3+ CD8+ T cells from blood. Subset described: CD45RO-CCR7+CD27+CD95- naive CD8+ T cells expressing CXCR3 (TNR3+). The CDR3 loop reads CASSFTSASTDTQYF.